This T cell receptor beta chain was recovered during a study of glioma-infiltrating T cells. Study conclusions and caveats: Only very few CDR3 sequences appeared in both tissue and blood. Tissue-blood divergence was below expectation in non-neoplastic patients, above in gliomas.

TCR alpha and beta CDR3 regions were amplified from RNA using iRepertoire nested multiplex PCR. Each CDR3 protein gets one entry after TCRdb re-called the multiplex PCR reads with MiXCR. Among 95,000 to 150,000 distinct CDR3 sequences listed, about 23% were seen once. This clonotype showed up many times. Its antigen is currently unknown. V was trimmed by 0 bases and J by 6 bases, leaving 15 bases between them. The CDR3 covers 16 residues. The germline V gene encodes CDR1 MGHRA and CDR2 YSYEKL. The sequence came from a human donor with low-grade glioma or glioblastoma, undergoing nonglioma brain surgery, or in good health (not recorded which). The chain joins TRBV4-1 to TRBJ1-5, with D unresolved. The sample comprised glioma tissue, nonneoplastic brain tissue, or PBMCs (not recorded which). In DNA form, the CDR3 reads TGCGCCAGCAGCCAAGATGTAGGGCGGAATCTTCAGCCCCAGCATTTT. Translation gives CASSQDVGRNLQPQHF.